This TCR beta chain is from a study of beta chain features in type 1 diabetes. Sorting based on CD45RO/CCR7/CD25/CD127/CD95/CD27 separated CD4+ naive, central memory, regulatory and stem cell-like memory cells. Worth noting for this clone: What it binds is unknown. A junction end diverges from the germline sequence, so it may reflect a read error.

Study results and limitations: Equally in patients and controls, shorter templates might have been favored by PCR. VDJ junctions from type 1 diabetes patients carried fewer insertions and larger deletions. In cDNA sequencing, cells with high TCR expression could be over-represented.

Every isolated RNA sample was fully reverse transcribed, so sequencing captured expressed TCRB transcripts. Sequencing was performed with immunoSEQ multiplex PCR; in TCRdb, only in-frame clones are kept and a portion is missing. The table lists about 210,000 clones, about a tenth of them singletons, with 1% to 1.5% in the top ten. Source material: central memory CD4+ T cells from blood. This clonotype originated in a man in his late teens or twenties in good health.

CDR3 amino acids: CASSLAASVGEQYF. The CDR3 coding sequence is TGTGCTAGCAGCTTAGCGGCTTCGGTGGGCGAGCAGTACTTC. This chain links TRBV7-7 with TRBJ2-7; weak D call: TRBD2 (6 bases). Germline loops: CDR1 SSHAT, CDR2 FNYEAQ (reference sequence). This CDR3 comprises 14 residues.